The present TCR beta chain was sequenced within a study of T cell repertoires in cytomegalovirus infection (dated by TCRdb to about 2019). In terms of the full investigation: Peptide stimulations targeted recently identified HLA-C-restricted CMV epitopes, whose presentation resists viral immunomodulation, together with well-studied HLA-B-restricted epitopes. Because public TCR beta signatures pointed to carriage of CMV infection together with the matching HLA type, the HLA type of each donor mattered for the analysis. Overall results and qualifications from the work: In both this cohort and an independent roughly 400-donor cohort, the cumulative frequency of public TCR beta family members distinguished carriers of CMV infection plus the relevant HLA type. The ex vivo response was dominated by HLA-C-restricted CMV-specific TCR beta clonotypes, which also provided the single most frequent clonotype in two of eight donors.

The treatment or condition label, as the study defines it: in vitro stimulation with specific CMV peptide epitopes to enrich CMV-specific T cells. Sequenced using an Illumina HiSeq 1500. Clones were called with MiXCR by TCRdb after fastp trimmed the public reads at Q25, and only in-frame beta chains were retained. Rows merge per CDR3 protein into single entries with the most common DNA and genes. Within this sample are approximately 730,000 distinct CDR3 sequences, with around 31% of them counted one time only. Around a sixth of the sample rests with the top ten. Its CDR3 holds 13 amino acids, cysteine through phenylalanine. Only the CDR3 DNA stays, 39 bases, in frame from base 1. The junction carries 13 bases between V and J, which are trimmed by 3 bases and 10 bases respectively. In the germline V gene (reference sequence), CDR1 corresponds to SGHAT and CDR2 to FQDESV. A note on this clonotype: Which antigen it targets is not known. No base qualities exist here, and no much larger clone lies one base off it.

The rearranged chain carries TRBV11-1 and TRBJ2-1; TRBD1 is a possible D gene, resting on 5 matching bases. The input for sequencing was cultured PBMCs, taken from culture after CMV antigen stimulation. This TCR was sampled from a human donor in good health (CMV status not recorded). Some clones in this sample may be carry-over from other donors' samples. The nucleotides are TGTGCCAGCAGCTTGTCAGACTCAGGGGAGCAGTTCTTC. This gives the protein CASSLSDSGEQFF. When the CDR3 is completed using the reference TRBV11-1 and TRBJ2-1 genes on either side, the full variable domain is EAEVAQSPRYKITEKSQAVAFWCDPISGHATLYWYRQILGQGPELLVQFQDESVVDDSQLPKDRFSAERLKGVDSTLKIQPAELGDSAMYLCASSLSDSGEQFFGPGTRLTVL.